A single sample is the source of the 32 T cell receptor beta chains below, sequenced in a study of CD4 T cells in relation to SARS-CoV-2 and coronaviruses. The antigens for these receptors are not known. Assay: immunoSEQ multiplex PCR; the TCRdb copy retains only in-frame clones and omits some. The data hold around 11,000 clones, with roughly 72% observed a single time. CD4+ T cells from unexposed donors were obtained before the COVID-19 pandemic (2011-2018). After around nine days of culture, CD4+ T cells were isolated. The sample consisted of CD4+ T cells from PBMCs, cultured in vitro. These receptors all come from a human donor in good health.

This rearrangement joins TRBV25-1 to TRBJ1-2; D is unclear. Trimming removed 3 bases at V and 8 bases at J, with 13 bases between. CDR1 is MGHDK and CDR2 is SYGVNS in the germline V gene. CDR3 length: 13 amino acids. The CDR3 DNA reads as TGTGCCAGCAGTGACCCAGTCATCGAGGGCTACACCTTC. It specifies CASSDPVIEGYTF.

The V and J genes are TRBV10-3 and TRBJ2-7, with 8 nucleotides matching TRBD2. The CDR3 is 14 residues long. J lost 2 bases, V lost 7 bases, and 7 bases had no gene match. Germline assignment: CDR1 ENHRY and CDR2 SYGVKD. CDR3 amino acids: CAIKAAGGPYEQYF. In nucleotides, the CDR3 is TGTGCCATCAAGGCGGCGGGAGGTCCCTACGAGCAGTACTTC.

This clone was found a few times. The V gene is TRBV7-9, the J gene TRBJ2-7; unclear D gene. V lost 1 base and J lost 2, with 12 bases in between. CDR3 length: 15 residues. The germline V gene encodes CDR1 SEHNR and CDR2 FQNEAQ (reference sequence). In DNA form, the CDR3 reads TGTGCCAGCAGCTTAGGGGCCCCAAATACCTACGAGCAGTACTTC. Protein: CASSLGAPNTYEQYF.

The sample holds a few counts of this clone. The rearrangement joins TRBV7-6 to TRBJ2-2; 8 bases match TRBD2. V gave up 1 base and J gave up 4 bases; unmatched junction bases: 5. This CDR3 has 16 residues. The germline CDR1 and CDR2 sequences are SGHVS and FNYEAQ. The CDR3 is CASSLVSSGPTGELFF. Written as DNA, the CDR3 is TGTGCCAGCAGCTTAGTATCTAGCGGGCCCACCGGGGAGCTGTTTTTT.

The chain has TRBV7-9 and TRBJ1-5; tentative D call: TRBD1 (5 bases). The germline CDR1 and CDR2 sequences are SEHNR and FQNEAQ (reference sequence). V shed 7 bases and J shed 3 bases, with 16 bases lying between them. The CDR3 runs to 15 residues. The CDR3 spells CASTPGGRDNQPQHF. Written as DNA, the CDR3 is TGTGCCAGCACCCCGGGGGGGAGAGACAATCAGCCCCAGCATTTT.

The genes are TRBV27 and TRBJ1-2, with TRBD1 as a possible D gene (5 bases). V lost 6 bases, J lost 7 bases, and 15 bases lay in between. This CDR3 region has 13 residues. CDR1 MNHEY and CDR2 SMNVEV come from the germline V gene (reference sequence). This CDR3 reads CASSLGLRGGYTF. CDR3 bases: TGTGCCAGCAGCCTGGGGCTCCGAGGTGGCTACACCTTC.

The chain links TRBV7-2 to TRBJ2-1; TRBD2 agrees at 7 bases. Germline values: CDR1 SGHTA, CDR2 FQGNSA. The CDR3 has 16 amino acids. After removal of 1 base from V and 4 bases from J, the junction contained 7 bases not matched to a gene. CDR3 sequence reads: CASSLVAGRGYNEQFF. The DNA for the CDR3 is TGTGCCAGCAGCTTAGTGGCAGGGAGGGGATACAATGAGCAGTTCTTC.

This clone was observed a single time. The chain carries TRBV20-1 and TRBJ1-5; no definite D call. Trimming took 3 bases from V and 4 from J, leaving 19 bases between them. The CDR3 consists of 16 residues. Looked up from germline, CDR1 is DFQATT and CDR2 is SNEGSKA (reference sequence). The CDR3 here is CSASRADRTWNQPQHF. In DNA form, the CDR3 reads TGCAGTGCTAGTCGGGCCGACCGGACCTGGAATCAGCCCCAGCATTTT.

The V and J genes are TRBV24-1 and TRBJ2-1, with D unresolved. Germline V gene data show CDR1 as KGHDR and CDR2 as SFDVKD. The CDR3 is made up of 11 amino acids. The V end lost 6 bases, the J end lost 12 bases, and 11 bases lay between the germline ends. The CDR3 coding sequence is TGTGCCACCAGTTCTATAATAACGCAGTTCTTC. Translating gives CATSSIITQFF.

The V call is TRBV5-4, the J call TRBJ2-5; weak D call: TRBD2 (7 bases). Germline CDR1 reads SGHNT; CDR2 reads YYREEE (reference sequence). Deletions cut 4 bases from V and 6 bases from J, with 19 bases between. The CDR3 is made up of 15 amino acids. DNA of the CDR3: TGTGCCAGCAGCAGCTACTCGGGGGGCGAGAAGACCCAGTACTTC. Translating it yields CASSSYSGGEKTQYF.

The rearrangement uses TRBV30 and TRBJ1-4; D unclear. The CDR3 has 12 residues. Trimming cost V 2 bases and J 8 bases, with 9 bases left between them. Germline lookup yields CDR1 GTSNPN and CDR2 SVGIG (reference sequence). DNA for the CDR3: TGTGCCTGGAGTACGATAAAGGAAAAACTGTTTTTT. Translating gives CAWSTIKEKLFF.

For the CDR3, the DNA is TGTGCCAGCAGCCAAGGAGGGGGCAATCAGCCCCAGCATTTT. Translated: CASSQGGGNQPQHF. The gene calls are TRBV3-1 (or the pseudogene TRBV3-2) and TRBJ1-5; a weak D match, TRBD1 (5 bases). Trimming shortened V by 1 base and J by 2 bases, and 6 bases separated the two germline ends. This CDR3 contains 14 residues. CDR1 is LGHDT, CDR2 YNNKEL, per germline (reference sequence).

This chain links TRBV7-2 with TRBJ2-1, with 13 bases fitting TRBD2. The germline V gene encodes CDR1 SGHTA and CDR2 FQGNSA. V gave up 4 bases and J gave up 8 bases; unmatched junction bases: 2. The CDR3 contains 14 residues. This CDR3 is CASSWTSGRHEQFF. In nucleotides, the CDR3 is TGTGCCAGCAGCTGGACTAGCGGGAGACATGAGCAGTTCTTC.

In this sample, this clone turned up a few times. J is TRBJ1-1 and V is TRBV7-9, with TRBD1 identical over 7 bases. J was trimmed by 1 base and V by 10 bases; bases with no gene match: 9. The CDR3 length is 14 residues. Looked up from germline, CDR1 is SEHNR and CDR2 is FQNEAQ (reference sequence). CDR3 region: CAIGQGQPNTEAFF. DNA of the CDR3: TGTGCCATAGGCCAGGGACAGCCGAACACTGAAGCTTTCTTT.

This CDR3 reads CASSMGEYNEQFF. DNA for the CDR3: TGTGCCAGTAGTATGGGGGAATACAATGAGCAGTTCTTC. The chain couples TRBV19 to TRBJ2-1; D may match TRBD1 or TRBD2 (5 bases each). In germline, CDR1 is LNHDA, CDR2 SQIVND (reference sequence). This CDR3 has 13 residues. V was pared by 3 bases and J by 4 bases, with 7 bases between. The complete variable domain, with remaining parts taken from reference TRBV19 and TRBJ2-1, reads DGGITQSPKYLFRKEGQNVTLSCEQNLNHDAMYWYRQDPGQGLRLIYYSQIVNDFQKGDIAEGYSVSREKKESFPLTVTSAQKNPTAFYLCASSMGEYNEQFFGPGTRLTVL.

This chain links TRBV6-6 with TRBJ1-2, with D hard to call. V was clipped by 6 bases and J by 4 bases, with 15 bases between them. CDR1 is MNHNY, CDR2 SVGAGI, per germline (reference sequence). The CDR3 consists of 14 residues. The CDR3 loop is CASSNFGGSYGYTF. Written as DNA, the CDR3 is TGTGCCAGCAGCAACTTTGGCGGCAGCTATGGCTACACCTTC.

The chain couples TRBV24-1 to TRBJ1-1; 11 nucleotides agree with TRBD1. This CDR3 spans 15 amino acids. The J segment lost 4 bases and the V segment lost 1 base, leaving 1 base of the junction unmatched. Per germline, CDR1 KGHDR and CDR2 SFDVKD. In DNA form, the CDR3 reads TGTGCCACCAGTGATTTCGGGACAGGGGGCACTGAAGCTTTCTTT. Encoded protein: CATSDFGTGGTEAFF.

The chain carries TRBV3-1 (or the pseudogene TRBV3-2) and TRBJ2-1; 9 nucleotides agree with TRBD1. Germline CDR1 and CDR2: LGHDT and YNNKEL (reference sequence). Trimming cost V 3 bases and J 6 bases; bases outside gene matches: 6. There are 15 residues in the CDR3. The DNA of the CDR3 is TGTGCCAGCAGCCAGGGGACAGGGCCTGGCAATGAGCAGTTCTTC. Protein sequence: CASSQGTGPGNEQFF.

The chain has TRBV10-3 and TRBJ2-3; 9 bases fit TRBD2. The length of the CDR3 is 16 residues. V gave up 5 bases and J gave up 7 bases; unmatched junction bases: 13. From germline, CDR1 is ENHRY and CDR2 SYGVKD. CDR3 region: CAISMAGSGSLNTQYF. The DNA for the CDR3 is TGTGCCATCAGTATGGCAGGTAGCGGGAGTCTGAATACGCAGTATTTT.

The chain's CDR3 is CASSPRTGGVAEAFF. DNA of the CDR3: TGTGCCAGTAGTCCCCGGACAGGGGGTGTCGCTGAAGCTTTCTTT. The gene calls are TRBV19 and TRBJ1-1; 10 bases line up with TRBD1. Per germline, CDR1 LNHDA and CDR2 SQIVND (reference sequence). This CDR3 spans 15 amino acids. V was clipped by 5 bases and J by 6 bases; unmatched bases: 9.

CDR3 amino acids: CASRGGTSGWSEQFF. The CDR3 region has the DNA TGTGCCAGCAGAGGGGGGACTAGCGGGTGGAGTGAGCAGTTCTTC. The V and J genes are TRBV6-6 and TRBJ2-1, with TRBD2 identical over 12 bases. CDR1 MNHNY and CDR2 SVGAGI come from the germline V gene (reference sequence). The trim removed 6 bases at V and 9 bases at J, leaving 9 bases unmatched. CDR3 size: 15 residues.

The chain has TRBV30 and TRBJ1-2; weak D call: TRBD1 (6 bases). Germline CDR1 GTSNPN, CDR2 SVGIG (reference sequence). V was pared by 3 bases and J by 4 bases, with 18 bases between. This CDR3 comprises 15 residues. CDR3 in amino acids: CAWSVQGFGIYGYTF. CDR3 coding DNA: TGTGCCTGGAGCGTACAGGGTTTCGGAATCTATGGCTACACCTTC.

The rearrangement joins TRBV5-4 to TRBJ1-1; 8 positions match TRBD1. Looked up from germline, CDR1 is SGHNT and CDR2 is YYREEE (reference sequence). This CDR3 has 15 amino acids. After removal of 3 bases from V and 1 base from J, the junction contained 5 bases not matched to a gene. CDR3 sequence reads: CASSSWDRPNTEAFF. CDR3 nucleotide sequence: TGTGCCAGCAGCTCCTGGGACAGGCCGAACACTGAAGCTTTCTTT. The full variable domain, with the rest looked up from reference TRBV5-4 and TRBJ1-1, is ETGVTQSPTHLIKTRGQQVTLRCSSQSGHNTVSWYQQALGQGPQFIFQYYREEENGRGNFPPRFSGLQFPNYSSELNVNALELDDSALYLCASSSWDRPNTEAFFGQGTRLTVV.

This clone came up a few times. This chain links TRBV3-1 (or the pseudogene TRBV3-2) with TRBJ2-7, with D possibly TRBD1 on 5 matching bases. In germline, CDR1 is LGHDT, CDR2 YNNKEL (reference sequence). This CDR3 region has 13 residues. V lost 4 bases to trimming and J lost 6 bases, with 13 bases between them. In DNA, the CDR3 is TGTGCCAGCAGCCCCCCCGGGCAGGGCGAGCAGTACTTC. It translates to CASSPPGQGEQYF.

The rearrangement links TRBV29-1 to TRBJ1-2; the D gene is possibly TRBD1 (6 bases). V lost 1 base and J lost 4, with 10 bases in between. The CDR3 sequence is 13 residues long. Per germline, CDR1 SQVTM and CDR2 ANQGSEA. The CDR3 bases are TGCAGCGTTGAAGGGACAGCGGTCTATGGCTACACCTTC. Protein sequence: CSVEGTAVYGYTF. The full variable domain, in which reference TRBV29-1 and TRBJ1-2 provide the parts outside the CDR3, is SAVISQKPSRDICQRGTSLTIQCQVDSQVTMMFWYRQQPGQSLTLIATANQGSEATYESGFVIDKFPISRPNLTFSTLTVSNMSPEDSSIYLCSVEGTAVYGYTFGSGTRLTVV.

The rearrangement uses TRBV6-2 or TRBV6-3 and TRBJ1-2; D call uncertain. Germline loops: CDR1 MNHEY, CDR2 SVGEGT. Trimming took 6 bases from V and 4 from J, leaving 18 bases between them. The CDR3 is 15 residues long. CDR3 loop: CASSEDIQTGYGYTF. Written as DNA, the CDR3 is TGTGCCAGCAGCGAGGATATACAGACGGGCTATGGCTACACCTTC.

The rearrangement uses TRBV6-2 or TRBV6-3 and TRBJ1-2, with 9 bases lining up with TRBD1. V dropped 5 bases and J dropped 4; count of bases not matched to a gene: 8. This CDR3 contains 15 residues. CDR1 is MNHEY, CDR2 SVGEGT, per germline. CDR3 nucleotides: TGTGCCAGCAGTGACCGGGACAGGGTGATCTATGGCTACACCTTC. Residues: CASSDRDRVIYGYTF.

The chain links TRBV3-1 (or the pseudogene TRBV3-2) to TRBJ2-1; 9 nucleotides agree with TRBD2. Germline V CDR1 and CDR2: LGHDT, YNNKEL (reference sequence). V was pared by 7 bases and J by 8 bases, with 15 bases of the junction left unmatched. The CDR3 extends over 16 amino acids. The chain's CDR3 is CASTPSLTSGSDEQFF. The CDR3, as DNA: TGTGCCAGCACGCCATCCCTGACTAGCGGAAGCGATGAGCAGTTCTTC.

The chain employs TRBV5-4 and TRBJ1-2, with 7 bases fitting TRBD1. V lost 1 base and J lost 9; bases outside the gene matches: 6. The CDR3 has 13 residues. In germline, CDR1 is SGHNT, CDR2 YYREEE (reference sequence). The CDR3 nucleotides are TGTGCCAGCAGCTTGAGGGAGGGGGCGAGCTACACCTTC. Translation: CASSLREGASYTF.

This chain's CDR3 is CASSTSGRSGGHGELFF. For the CDR3, the DNA is TGTGCCAGTAGTACTAGCGGGAGGTCCGGGGGGCACGGGGAGCTGTTTTTT. The chain employs TRBV19 and TRBJ2-2, with TRBD2 matching over 11 bases. CDR1 and CDR2 (germline): LNHDA, SQIVND (reference sequence). The CDR3 spans 17 residues. After removal of 4 bases from V and 7 bases from J, the junction contained 11 bases not matched to a gene.

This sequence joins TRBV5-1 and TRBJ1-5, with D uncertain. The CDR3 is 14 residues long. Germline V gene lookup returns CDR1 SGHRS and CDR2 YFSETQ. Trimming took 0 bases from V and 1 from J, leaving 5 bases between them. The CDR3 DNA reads TGCGCCAGCAGCTTGGGGGGAAGCAATCAGCCCCAGCATTTT. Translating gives CASSLGGSNQPQHF.

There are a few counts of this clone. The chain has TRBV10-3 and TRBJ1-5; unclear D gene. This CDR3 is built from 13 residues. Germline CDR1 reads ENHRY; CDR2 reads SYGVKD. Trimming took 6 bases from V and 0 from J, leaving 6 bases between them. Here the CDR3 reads CAIRDNSNQPQHF. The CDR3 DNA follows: TGTGCCATCAGAGATAATAGCAATCAGCCCCAGCATTTT.